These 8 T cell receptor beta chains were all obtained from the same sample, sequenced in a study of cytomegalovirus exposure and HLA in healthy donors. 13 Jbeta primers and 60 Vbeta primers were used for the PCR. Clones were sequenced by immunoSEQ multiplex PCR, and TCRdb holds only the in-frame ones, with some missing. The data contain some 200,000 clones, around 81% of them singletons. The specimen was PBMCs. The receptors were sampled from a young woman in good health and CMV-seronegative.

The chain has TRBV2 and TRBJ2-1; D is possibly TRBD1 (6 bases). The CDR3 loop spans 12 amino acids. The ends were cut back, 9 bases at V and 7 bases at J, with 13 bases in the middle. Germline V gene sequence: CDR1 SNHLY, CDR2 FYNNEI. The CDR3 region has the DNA TGTGCCAGTATAAGGACAGAAAATGAGCAGTTCTTC. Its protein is CASIRTENEQFF.

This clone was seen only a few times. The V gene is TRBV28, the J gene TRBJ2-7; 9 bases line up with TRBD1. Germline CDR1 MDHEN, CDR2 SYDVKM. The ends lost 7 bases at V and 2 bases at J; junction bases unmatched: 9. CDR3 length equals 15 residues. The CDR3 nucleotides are TGTGCCAGCAAACGAACGGACAGGGGAACCTACGAGCAGTACTTC. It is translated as CASKRTDRGTYEQYF.

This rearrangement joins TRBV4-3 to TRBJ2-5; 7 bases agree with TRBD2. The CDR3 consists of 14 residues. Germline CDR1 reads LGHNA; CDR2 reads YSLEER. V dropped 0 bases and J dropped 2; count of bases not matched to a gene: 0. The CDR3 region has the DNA TGCGCCAGCAGCCAAGATAGCGGGCAAGAGACCCAGTACTTC. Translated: CASSQDSGQETQYF.

The CDR3 protein is CASSVAQGSNTGELFF. For the CDR3, the DNA is TGTGCCAGCAGCGTAGCGCAGGGTTCGAACACCGGGGAGCTGTTTTTT. The chain carries TRBV9 and TRBJ2-2; D perhaps matches TRBD1 (5 bases). Germline V gives CDR1 SGDLS, CDR2 YYNGEE. CDR3 length: 16 amino acids. Trimming removed 0 bases at V and 0 bases at J, with 9 bases between.

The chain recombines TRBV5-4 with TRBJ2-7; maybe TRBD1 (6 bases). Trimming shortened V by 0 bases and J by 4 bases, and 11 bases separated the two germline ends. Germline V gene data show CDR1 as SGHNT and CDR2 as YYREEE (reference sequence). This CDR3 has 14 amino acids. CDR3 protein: CASSLVGQGYEQYF. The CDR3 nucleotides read TGTGCCAGCAGCTTGGTGGGACAAGGATACGAGCAGTACTTC.

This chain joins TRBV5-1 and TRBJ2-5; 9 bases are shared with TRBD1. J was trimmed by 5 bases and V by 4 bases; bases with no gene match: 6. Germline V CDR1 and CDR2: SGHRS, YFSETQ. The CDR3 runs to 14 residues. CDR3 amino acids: CASSRTGDGETQYF. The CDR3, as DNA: TGCGCCAGCAGCCGGACAGGGGATGGGGAGACCCAGTACTTC.

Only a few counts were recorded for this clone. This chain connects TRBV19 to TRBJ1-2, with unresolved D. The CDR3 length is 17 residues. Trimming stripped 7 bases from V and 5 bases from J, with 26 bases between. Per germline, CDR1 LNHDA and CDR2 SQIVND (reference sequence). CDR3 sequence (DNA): TGTGCCAGTATACCCTTCGCCGCCGGCGCTACGGGATATGGCTACACCTTC. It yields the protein CASIPFAAGATGYGYTF.

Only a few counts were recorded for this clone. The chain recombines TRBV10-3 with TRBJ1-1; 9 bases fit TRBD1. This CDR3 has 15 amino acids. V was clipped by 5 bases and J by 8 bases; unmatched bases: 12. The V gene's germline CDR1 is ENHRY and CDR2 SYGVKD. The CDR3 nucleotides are TGTGCCATCAGTAAGACGACAGGGGGGCCAGTAGAAGCTTTCTTT. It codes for CAISKTTGGPVEAFF.